The 9 T cell receptor beta chains below were found in one sample sequenced in a study of blood T cell repertoires in COVID-19. Sequencing was performed with immunoSEQ multiplex PCR; in TCRdb, only in-frame clones are kept and a portion is missing. Here the sample spans over 90,000 clones, roughly 80% being singletons. Sequenced: peripheral blood. The receptors were sampled from a man aged 60-69 years with acute or convalescent COVID-19.

J is TRBJ2-7 and V is TRBV7-6, with 9 positions matching TRBD2. The CDR3 consists of 15 residues. V shed 2 bases and J 0 bases; nucleotides not matched to a gene: 2. Germline V gene sequence: CDR1 SGHVS, CDR2 FNYEAQ. Here the CDR3 reads CASSLQRGVSYEQYF. CDR3 sequence (DNA): TGTGCCAGCAGCTTACAGCGGGGGGTCTCCTACGAGCAGTACTTC.

The chain carries TRBV5-1 and TRBJ1-4; 8 bases align to TRBD1. Germline trimming cut 4 bases from V and 8 bases from J; bases unmatched to any gene: 10. The CDR3 sequence is 15 residues long. Germline CDR1 SGHRS, CDR2 YFSETQ. The chain's CDR3 is CASSPRTGWAEKLFF. CDR3 in DNA: TGCGCCAGCAGCCCGAGGACAGGGTGGGCCGAAAAACTGTTTTTT.

V gene TRBV12-2 combines with J gene TRBJ2-3; TRBD1, as called in the table, went unchecked against the DNA. TRBV12-2 is termed a pseudogene. The CDR3 runs 20 residues. The CDR3 is CASRSSPGVQGQPRGDTQYF. DNA of the CDR3: TGTGCAAGTCGCTCCTCCCCTGGAGTTCAGGGACAGCCAAGAGGAGATACGCAGTATTTT.

The gene calls are TRBV2 and TRBJ2-7; D not certain. The V and J ends lost 3 bases and 2 bases respectively, with 8 bases between them. CDR3 length: 13 amino acids. Germline CDR1 is SNHLY and CDR2 is FYNNEI. This CDR3 is CASSDTVTYEQYF. The DNA for the CDR3 is TGTGCCAGCAGTGATACGGTGACCTACGAGCAGTACTTC.

This rearrangement joins TRBV20-1 to TRBJ1-4, with D possibly being TRBD1 (6 bases). This CDR3 is 14 amino acids long. Germline CDR1 reads DFQATT; CDR2 reads SNEGSKA (reference sequence). Trimming took 3 bases from V and 8 from J, leaving 16 bases between them. As DNA, the CDR3 is TGCAGTGCTAGTTCGGGGTCTCAGGGGGAAAAACTGTTTTTT. Amino acids: CSASSGSQGEKLFF.

The chain carries TRBV2 and TRBJ1-5; 7 positions agree with TRBD1. V shed 7 bases, J shed 0 bases, and the junction held 12 bases outside the gene matches. This CDR3 spans 17 amino acids. Looked up from germline, CDR1 is SNHLY and CDR2 is FYNNEI. The CDR3: CASTRRGRGDSNQPQHF. CDR3 coding DNA: TGTGCCAGCACTCGTAGGGGGCGAGGGGATAGCAATCAGCCCCAGCATTTT.

This rearrangement joins TRBV4-1 to TRBJ1-1; D is unresolved. This CDR3 region has 17 residues. Per germline, CDR1 MGHRA and CDR2 YSYEKL. Trimming left V 2 bases short and J 0 bases short, with 16 bases between. In DNA, the CDR3 is TGCGCCAGCAGCCAAACGATTGCCGGGAACATGAACACTGAAGCTTTCTTT. Translation gives CASSQTIAGNMNTEAFF.

The chain has TRBV2 and TRBJ2-1; TRBD2 aligns across 15 bases. Losses at the gene ends were 5 bases for V and 15 bases for J; bases not matched to a gene: 11. This CDR3 is 15 amino acids long. CDR1 and CDR2 (germline): SNHLY, FYNNEI. The CDR3 protein is CASSQTGLAGGPMFF. For the CDR3, the DNA is TGTGCCAGCAGTCAAACCGGACTAGCGGGAGGGCCGATGTTCTTC.

This clone was counted only a few times. V gene TRBV19 combines with J gene TRBJ1-6; D possibly corresponds to TRBD1 (5 bases). The CDR3 is 15 amino acids. The V gene lost 4 bases and the J gene lost 7 bases, with 14 bases spanning the gap. Per germline, CDR1 LNHDA and CDR2 SQIVND (reference sequence). The DNA for the CDR3 is TGTGCCAGTAGTACTCGGAAAGGGGCCAATTCACCCCTCCACTTT. This codes for CASSTRKGANSPLHF.